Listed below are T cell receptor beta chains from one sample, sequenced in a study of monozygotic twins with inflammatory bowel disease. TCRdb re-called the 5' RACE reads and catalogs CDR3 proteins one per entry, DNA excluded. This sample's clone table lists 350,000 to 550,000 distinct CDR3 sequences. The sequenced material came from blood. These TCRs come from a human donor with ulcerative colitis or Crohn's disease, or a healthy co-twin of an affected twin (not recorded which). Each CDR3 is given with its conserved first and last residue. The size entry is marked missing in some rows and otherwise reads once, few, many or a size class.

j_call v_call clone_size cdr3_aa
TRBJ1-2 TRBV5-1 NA CASSRGGSSSYGYTF
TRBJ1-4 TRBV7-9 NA CASSRQGEKLFF
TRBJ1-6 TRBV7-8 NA CASTRSLSSYNSPLHF
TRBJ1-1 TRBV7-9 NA CASSSHRGREAFF
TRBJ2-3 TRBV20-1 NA CSASPGLAGGKTSTDTQYF
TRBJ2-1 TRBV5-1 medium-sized CASSVAGEAYNEQFF
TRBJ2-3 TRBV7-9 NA CASSLASSGPSTDTQYF
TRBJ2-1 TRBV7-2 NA CASSFGGTVSYNEQFF
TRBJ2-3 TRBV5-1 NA CASSLGDFSTDTQYF
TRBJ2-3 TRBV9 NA CASSTSGSAQYF
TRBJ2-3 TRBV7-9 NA CASSSSGTGYGDTQYF
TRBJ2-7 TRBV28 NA CASSFYRGQLIEQYF
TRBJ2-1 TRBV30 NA CAWSTGRSSSYNEQFF
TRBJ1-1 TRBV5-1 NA CASSLSSPVEAFF
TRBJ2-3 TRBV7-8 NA CASTLTEFTDTQYF
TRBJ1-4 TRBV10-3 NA CAISESRAVNEKLFF
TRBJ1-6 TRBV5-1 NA CASRSNLQGNSPLHF
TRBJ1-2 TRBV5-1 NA CASSLVTGAYGYTF
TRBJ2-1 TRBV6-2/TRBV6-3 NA CASSYNVHSGSSYNEQFF
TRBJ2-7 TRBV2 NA CASSGLSGQSPEQYF
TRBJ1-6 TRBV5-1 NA CASQDKDRVNSPLHF
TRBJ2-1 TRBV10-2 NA CASRTKTSLSYNEQFF